This TCR beta chain was obtained from a study of T cells after posttransplantation cyclophosphamide. Findings and caveats of the study: Skin or GI-infiltrating T cells shared few TRB sequences with blood. Donor-recipient repertoire similarity was low at 1-2 months, rising over year one. Recipient CMV seropositivity and CMV reactivation strongly tracked TRB clonality.

Clones were sequenced by immunoSEQ multiplex PCR, and TCRdb holds only the in-frame ones, with some missing. The repertoire consists of about 38,000 clones, none detected only once. This clone was recorded at least ten times. Antigen specificity is unknown. On the day of bone marrow donation, the related graft donor provided peripheral blood. The CDR3 length is 14 residues. Germline-derived CDR1 and CDR2 are SGHRS and YFSETQ. The V end was cut by 0 bases, the J end by 3 bases, with 7 bases between. V usage is TRBV5-1 and J usage is TRBJ1-3; D perhaps matches TRBD1 (5 bases). The clonotype comes from a man between 45 and 60 years old in good health, CMV-negative, and a related stem cell transplant donor. The sample consisted of PBMCs. CDR3 nucleotide sequence: TGCGCCAGCAGCTTGGGACAGCATGGAAACACCATATATTTT. It codes for CASSLGQHGNTIYF.